Each of the 25 T cell receptor beta chains below was sequenced from the same sample in a study of HIV-infected patients and healthy controls. Each CDR3 protein is one row after TCRdb ran MiXCR on the 5' RACE reads. The sample has about 64,000 distinct CDR3 sequences, 15% to 20% seen once; the top ten hold over 1.1%. The material sequenced was CD4+ T cells from blood. These receptors were collected from a human donor in good health.

This clonotype was seen a handful of times. The chain is built from TRBV7-9 and TRBJ1-3; 9 bases are a match to TRBD1. Per germline, CDR1 SEHNR and CDR2 FQNEAQ (reference sequence). The CDR3 is 15 amino acids. Losses at the gene ends were 6 bases for V and 6 bases for J; bases not matched to a gene: 9. CDR3 bases: TGTGCCAGCAGAAAACAGGGGGCTCAGGAAAACACCATATATTTT. Translated, it gives CASRKQGAQENTIYF.

This clonotype was seen repeatedly, ten times or more. The V and J genes are TRBV7-9 and TRBJ1-2; D gene uncertain. Germline values: CDR1 SEHNR, CDR2 FQNEAQ (reference sequence). V was cut by 8 bases and J by 4 bases, with 11 bases left in between. CDR3 size: 12 residues. The chain's CDR3 is CASGDLGYGYTF. As DNA, the CDR3 is TGTGCCAGCGGAGATTTAGGCTATGGCTACACCTTC.

At least ten counts were recorded for this clonotype. In DNA, the CDR3 is TGTGCCAGCAGCCAAATCGGAACAGATACGCAGTATTTT. Its protein product is CASSQIGTDTQYF. J is TRBJ2-3 and V is TRBV14; D is unclear. This CDR3 spans 13 amino acids. Trimming cost V 2 bases and J 3 bases, with 6 bases left between them. Germline assignment: CDR1 SGHDN and CDR2 FVKESK.

The chain links TRBV11-2 to TRBJ2-7, with 11 bases matching TRBD2. J lost 3 bases, V lost 4 bases, and 8 bases had no gene match. The CDR3 sequence is 16 residues long. Per germline, CDR1 SGHAT and CDR2 FQNNGV. CDR3: CASSSGTSGRIYEQYF. CDR3 bases: TGTGCCAGCAGCTCCGGGACTAGCGGTAGGATCTACGAGCAGTACTTC.

The V call is TRBV7-2, the J call TRBJ1-6; no clear D. V lost 1 base and J 9 bases, leaving 7 bases between the germline ends. The CDR3 length is 13 residues. Germline assignment: CDR1 SGHTA and CDR2 FQGNSA. The CDR3 DNA reads TGTGCCAGCAGCTTAGGTCCACCTTCACCCCTCCACTTT. This sequence encodes CASSLGPPSPLHF.

The chain is built from TRBV7-2 and TRBJ2-3, with 9 bases matching TRBD2. The junction had 10 bases not matched to a gene; V was cut back by 5 bases and J by 4 bases. The CDR3 is made up of 16 amino acids. Germline CDR1 reads SGHTA; CDR2 reads FQGNSA. The CDR3 DNA reads as TGTGCCAGCAGCCGAGATAGCGGGGGCGGTTCAGATACGCAGTATTTT. Translation: CASSRDSGGGSDTQYF.

In its sample, this clonotype was seen a few times. The chain couples TRBV30 to TRBJ1-4, with a weak D call TRBD1 (5 bases). This CDR3 has 14 residues. The germline gives CDR1 GTSNPN, CDR2 SVGIG (reference sequence). Trimming took off 7 bases at V and 6 bases at J, with 18 bases between the two ends. CDR3 nucleotides: TGTGCCTTCTTGGACCCCAGGGTCCATGAAAAACTGTTTTTT. Encoded protein: CAFLDPRVHEKLFF.

This clonotype was recorded at least ten times. This chain joins TRBV24-1 and TRBJ1-5; tentatively, D is TRBD1 (5 bases). CDR1 and CDR2 from the germline V gene are KGHDR and SFDVKD. This CDR3 comprises 18 residues. Trimming took off 2 bases at V and 0 bases at J, with 16 bases between the two ends. DNA for the CDR3: TGTGCCACCAGTGATTCTCCAGTTGCAGGGTATAGCAATCAGCCCCAGCATTTT. Protein product: CATSDSPVAGYSNQPQHF.

This clonotype was observed a handful of times. The chain combines TRBV20-1 with TRBJ2-3, with D tentatively TRBD2 (5 bases). Looked up from germline, CDR1 is DFQATT and CDR2 is SNEGSKA (reference sequence). The CDR3 length is 15 residues. The V gene lost 0 bases and the J gene lost 4 bases, with 14 bases spanning the gap. The CDR3 loop is CSARDGGRWADTQYF. The CDR3 coding sequence is TGCAGTGCTAGAGATGGAGGCAGATGGGCAGATACGCAGTATTTT.

Only a few counts were recorded for this clonotype. The chain has TRBV20-1 and TRBJ2-7; TRBD1 aligns across 8 bases. V lost 3 bases, J lost 6 bases, and 7 bases stayed unmatched. Germline V gene sequence: CDR1 DFQATT, CDR2 SNEGSKA (reference sequence). The CDR3 is 13 residues long. In DNA form, the CDR3 reads TGCAGTGCTAGTCGGACAGGGAGGTCCGAGCAGTACTTC. It specifies CSASRTGRSEQYF.

This clonotype was counted between two and nine times. This rearrangement joins TRBV10-3 to TRBJ1-1, with 9 positions matching TRBD1. With 10 bases clipped from V and 1 base from J, the junction kept 7 bases outside the gene matches. CDR3 length equals 14 residues. Germline-derived CDR1 and CDR2 are ENHRY and SYGVKD. The CDR3: CATNPGQGNTEAFF. CDR3 sequence (DNA): TGTGCCACCAACCCGGGACAGGGGAACACTGAAGCTTTCTTT.

This clonotype was detected only a few times. This chain links TRBV11-3 with TRBJ1-5; TRBD1 matches at 10 bases. Trimming removed 5 bases from V and 0 bases from J; junction bases left unmatched: 19. The germline V gene has CDR1 SGHNT and CDR2 YENEEA. This CDR3 is 21 amino acids long. DNA for the CDR3: TGTGCCAGCAGCCCATCAGAACTCCGGGACAGGGGCCTTTATAGCAATCAGCCCCAGCATTTT. It is translated as CASSPSELRDRGLYSNQPQHF. The full variable domain, with the rest looked up from reference TRBV11-3 and TRBJ1-5, is EAGVVQSPRYKIIEKKQPVAFWCNPISGHNTLYWYLQNLGQGPELLIRYENEEAVDDSQLPKDRFSAERLKGVDSTLKIQPAELGDSAVYLCASSPSELRDRGLYSNQPQHFGDGTRLSIL.

This clonotype came up many times. The chain couples TRBV7-9 to TRBJ2-3, with a weak D call TRBD1 (6 bases). The CDR3 length is 14 residues. The V and J ends lost 2 bases and 6 bases respectively, with 12 bases between them. The germline gives CDR1 SEHNR, CDR2 FQNEAQ (reference sequence). As DNA, the CDR3 is TGTGCCAGCAGCTTACAGGGGTCTGGGGATACGCAGTATTTT. It specifies CASSLQGSGDTQYF.

This clonotype was detected only a few times. The chain uses TRBV12-3 or TRBV12-4 and TRBJ1-1, with 9 positions matching TRBD1. V dropped 6 bases and J dropped 1; count of bases not matched to a gene: 0. The CDR3 length is 13 residues. Written as DNA, the CDR3 is TGTGCCAGCAGGGGACAGGGGAACACTGAAGCTTTCTTT. It translates to CASRGQGNTEAFF.

This clonotype has ten or more counts. The gene calls are TRBV29-1 and TRBJ2-5; no clear D gene. Trimming shortened V by 4 bases and J by 1 base, and 10 bases separated the two germline ends. Germline V gene data show CDR1 as SQVTM and CDR2 as ANQGSEA. The CDR3 has 13 amino acids. The CDR3 DNA reads as TGCAGCGTTGTCGGCCGAATCCAAGAGACCCAGTACTTC. Translation gives CSVVGRIQETQYF.

This chain uses TRBV7-2 with TRBJ2-6; TRBD2 matches 9 bases. The CDR3 totals 18 residues. The germline V gene has CDR1 SGHTA and CDR2 FQGNSA. V was pared by 0 bases and J by 4 bases, with 7 bases of the junction left unmatched. This chain's CDR3 is CASSLAYSGSSGANVLTF. In DNA form, the CDR3 reads TGTGCCAGCAGCTTAGCGTATAGCGGGAGTTCCGGGGCCAACGTCCTGACTTTC.

This clonotype was recorded a few times. This chain links TRBV3-1 with TRBJ1-5; 9 nucleotides agree with TRBD1. The CDR3 length is 14 residues. Per the germline V gene, CDR1 is LGHDT and CDR2 is YNNKEL (reference sequence). V gave up 4 bases and J gave up 5 bases; unmatched junction bases: 3. Written as DNA, the CDR3 is TGTGCCAGCAGCCGGGGACAGGGTTATCAGCCCCAGCATTTT. Its translation: CASSRGQGYQPQHF.

This clonotype came up a few times. The chain links TRBV10-3 to TRBJ1-1; D may be TRBD1 (6 bases). In germline, CDR1 is ENHRY, CDR2 SYGVKD. The CDR3 has 13 amino acids. The V and J ends lost 10 bases and 0 bases respectively, with 12 bases between them. The CDR3 DNA follows: TGTGCCACCTCGGGGGGCATGAACACTGAAGCTTTCTTT. Its protein product is CATSGGMNTEAFF.

This clonotype was seen ten or more times. This chain uses TRBV6-2 or TRBV6-3 with TRBJ2-4; 9 bases align to TRBD1. From germline, CDR1 is MNHEY and CDR2 SVGEGT. The CDR3 is 15 amino acids. The V segment lost 5 bases and the J segment 0 bases; nucleotides outside the gene matches: 2. The CDR3 DNA follows: TGTGCCAGCAGTGGGGGACAGGGAGCCAAAAACATTCAGTACTTC. Its translation is CASSGGQGAKNIQYF.

There are many counts of this clonotype. The chain has TRBV7-8 and TRBJ2-5; tentative D call: TRBD1 (5 bases). Trimming cost V 1 base and J 2 bases, with 11 bases left between them. The CDR3 extends over 15 amino acids. CDR1 is SGHVS, CDR2 FQNEAQ, per germline. CDR3: CASSLGAGFQETQYF. CDR3 coding DNA: TGTGCCAGCAGCTTAGGGGCAGGGTTTCAAGAGACCCAGTACTTC.

The rearrangement joins TRBV6-5 to TRBJ2-4; 9 nucleotides agree with TRBD1. The CDR3 runs to 13 residues. Trimming cost V 3 bases and J 8 bases; bases outside gene matches: 2. CDR1 is MNHEY, CDR2 SVGAGI, per germline. CDR3 in amino acids: CASSYRTGDIQYF. The CDR3 nucleotides read TGTGCCAGCAGTTATAGGACAGGGGACATTCAGTACTTC.

This clonotype was seen a handful of times. DNA of the CDR3: TGTGCCAGCAGTGAGGTGGGAATGAACACTGAAGCTTTCTTT. Its protein is CASSEVGMNTEAFF. The chain has TRBV2 and TRBJ1-1, with D unresolved. CDR1 is SNHLY and CDR2 is FYNNEI in the germline V gene. This CDR3 has 14 amino acids. V lost 3 bases and J 0 bases, leaving 8 bases between the germline ends.

The chain combines TRBV3-1 with TRBJ1-1; weak D call: TRBD1 (5 bases). There are 15 residues in the CDR3. Trimming pared 1 base from V and 3 bases from J, leaving 12 bases between. Germline V lookup: CDR1 LGHDT, CDR2 YNNKEL (reference sequence). This chain's CDR3 is CASSQGGRGYTEAFF. The CDR3 DNA sequence: TGTGCCAGCAGCCAAGGGGGCCGGGGTTACACTGAAGCTTTCTTT.

This clonotype was found a few times. This sequence joins TRBV29-1 and TRBJ2-3, with 9 bases matching TRBD2. The J segment lost 2 bases and the V segment lost 4 bases, leaving 4 bases of the junction unmatched. Germline V gives CDR1 SQVTM, CDR2 ANQGSEA. This CDR3 comprises 14 residues. CDR3 DNA sequence: TGCAGCGTTGTGGTAGCGGGGGACACAGATACGCAGTATTTT. Translation gives CSVVVAGDTDTQYF.

The chain couples TRBV6-5 to TRBJ2-3; D might be TRBD2 (6 bases). The CDR3 has 13 residues. Looked up from germline, CDR1 is MNHEY and CDR2 is SVGAGI. V was trimmed by 7 bases and J by 6 bases, leaving 14 bases between them. CDR3 amino acids: CASTSGFGDTQYF. DNA of the CDR3: TGTGCCAGCACAAGCGGGTTCGGGGATACGCAGTATTTT.